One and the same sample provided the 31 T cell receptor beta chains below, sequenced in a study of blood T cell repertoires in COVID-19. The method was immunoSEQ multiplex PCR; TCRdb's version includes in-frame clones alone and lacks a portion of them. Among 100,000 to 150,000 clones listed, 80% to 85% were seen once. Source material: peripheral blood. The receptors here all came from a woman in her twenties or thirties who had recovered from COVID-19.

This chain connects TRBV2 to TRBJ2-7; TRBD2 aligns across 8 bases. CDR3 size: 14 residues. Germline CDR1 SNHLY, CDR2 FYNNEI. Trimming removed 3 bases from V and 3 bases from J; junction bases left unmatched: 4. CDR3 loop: CASSEGAGDYEQYF. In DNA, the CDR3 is TGTGCCAGCAGTGAGGGAGCGGGAGACTACGAGCAGTACTTC.

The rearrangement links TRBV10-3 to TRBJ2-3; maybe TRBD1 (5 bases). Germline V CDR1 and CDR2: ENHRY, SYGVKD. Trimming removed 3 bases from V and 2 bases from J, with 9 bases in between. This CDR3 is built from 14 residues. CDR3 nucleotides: TGTGCCATCAGTGAAGGGGATCCCACAGATACGCAGTATTTT. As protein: CAISEGDPTDTQYF.

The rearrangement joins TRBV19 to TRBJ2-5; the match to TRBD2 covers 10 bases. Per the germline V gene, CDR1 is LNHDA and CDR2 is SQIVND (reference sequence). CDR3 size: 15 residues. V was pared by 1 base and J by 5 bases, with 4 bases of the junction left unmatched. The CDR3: CASSIVAGGSETQYF. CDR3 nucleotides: TGTGCCAGTAGTATAGTAGCGGGAGGATCGGAGACCCAGTACTTC.

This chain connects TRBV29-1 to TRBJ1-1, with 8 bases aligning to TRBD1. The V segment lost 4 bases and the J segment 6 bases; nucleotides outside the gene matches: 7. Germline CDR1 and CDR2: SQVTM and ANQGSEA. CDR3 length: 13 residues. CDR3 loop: CSVAQGGRSEAFF. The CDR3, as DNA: TGCAGCGTTGCACAGGGGGGTAGGTCTGAAGCTTTCTTT.

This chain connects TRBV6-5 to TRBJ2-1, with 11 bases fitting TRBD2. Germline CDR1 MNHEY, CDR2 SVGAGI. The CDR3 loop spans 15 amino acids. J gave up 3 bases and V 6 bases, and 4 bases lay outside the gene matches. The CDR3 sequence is CASSPTSGGYNEQFF. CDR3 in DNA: TGTGCCAGCAGCCCCACTAGCGGGGGCTACAATGAGCAGTTCTTC.

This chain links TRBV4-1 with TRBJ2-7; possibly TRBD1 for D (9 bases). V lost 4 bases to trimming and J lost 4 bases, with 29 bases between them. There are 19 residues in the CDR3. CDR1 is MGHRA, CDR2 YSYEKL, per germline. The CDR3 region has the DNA TGCGCCAGCAGCCTAACCGGGACAGGGCTGCTAGCGGGTGGTTACGAGCAGTACTTC. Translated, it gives CASSLTGTGLLAGGYEQYF.

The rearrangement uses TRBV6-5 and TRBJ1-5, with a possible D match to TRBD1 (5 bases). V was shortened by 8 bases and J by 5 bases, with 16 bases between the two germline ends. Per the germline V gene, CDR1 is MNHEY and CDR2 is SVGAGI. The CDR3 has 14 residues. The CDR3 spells CASRHSGPDQPQHF. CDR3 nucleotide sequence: TGTGCCAGCCGCCACTCAGGGCCGGATCAGCCCCAGCATTTT.

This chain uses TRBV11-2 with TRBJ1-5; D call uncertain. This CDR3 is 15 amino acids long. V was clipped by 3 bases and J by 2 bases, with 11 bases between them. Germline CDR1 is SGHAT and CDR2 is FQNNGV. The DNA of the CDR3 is TGTGCCAGCAGCTTCGCGGGCAGTCGCAATCAGCCCCAGCATTTT. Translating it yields CASSFAGSRNQPQHF.

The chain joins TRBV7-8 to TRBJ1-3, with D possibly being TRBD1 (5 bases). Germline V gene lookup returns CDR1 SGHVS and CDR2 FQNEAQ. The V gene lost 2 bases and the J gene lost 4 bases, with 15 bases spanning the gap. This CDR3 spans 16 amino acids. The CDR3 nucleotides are TGTGCCAGCAGCTTAAGGCAGGGCTCTCCGGGAAACACCATATATTTT. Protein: CASSLRQGSPGNTIYF.

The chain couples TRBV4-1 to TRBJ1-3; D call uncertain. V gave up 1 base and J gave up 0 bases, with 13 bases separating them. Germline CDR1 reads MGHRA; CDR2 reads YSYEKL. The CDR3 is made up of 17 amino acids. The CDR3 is CASSQGVGGSSGNTIYF. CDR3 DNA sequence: TGCGCCAGCAGCCAAGGGGTAGGTGGGAGCTCTGGAAACACCATATATTTT.

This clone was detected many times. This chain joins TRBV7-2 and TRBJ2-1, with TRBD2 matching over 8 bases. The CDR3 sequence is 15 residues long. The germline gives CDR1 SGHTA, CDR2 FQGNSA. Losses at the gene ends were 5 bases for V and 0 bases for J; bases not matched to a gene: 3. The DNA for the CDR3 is TGTGCCAGCAGCACCGGGACTAGCTCCTACAATGAGCAGTTCTTC. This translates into CASSTGTSSYNEQFF.

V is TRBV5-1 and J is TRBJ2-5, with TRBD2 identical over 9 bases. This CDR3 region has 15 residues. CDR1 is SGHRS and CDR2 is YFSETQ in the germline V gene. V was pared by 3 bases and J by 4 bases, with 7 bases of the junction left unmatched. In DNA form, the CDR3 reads TGCGCCAGCAGCTCCACCGGACTAGCGAGAGAGACCCAGTACTTC. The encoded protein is CASSSTGLARETQYF.

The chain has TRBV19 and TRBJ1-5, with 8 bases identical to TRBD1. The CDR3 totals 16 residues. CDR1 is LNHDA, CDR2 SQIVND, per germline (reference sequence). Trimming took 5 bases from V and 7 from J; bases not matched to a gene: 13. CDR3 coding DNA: TGTGCCAGTAGTTCCAGGGGGCCCCCTGCCCTCCAGCCCCAGCATTTT. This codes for CASSSRGPPALQPQHF.

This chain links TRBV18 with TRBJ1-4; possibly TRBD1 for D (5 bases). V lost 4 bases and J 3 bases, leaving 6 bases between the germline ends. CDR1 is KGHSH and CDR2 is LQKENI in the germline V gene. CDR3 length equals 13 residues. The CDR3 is CASSRDSNEKLFF. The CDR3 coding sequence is TGTGCCAGCTCACGGGACTCTAATGAAAAACTGTTTTTT. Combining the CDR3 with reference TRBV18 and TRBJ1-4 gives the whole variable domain NAGVMQNPRHLVRRRGQEARLRCSPMKGHSHVYWYRQLPEEGLKFMVYLQKENIIDESGMPKERFSAEFPKEGPSILRIQQVVRGDSAAYFCASSRDSNEKLFFGSGTQLSVL.

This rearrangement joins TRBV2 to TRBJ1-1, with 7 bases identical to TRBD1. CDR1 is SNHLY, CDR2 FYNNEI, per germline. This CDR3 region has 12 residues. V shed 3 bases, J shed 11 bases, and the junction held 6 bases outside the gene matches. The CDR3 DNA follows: TGTGCCAGCAGTGACCAGGGACAGTCCGCTTTCTTT. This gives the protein CASSDQGQSAFF. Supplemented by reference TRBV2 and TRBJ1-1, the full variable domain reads EPEVTQTPSHQVTQMGQEVILRCVPISNHLYFYWYRQILGQKVEFLVSFYNNEISEKSEIFDDQFSVERPDGSNFTLKIRSTKLEDSAMYFCASSDQGQSAFFGQGTRLTVV.

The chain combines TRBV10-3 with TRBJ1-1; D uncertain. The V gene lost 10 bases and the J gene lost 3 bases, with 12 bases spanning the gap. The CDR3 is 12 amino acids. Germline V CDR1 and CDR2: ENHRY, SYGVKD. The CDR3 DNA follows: TGTGCCACTAAGAACGGGGACACTGAAGCTTTCTTT. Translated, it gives CATKNGDTEAFF.

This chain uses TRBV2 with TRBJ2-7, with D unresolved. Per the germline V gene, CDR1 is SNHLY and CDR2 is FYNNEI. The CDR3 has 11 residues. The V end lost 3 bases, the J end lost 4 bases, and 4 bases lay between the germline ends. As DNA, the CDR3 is TGTGCCAGCAGTGAGGAGTACGAGCAGTACTTC. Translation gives CASSEEYEQYF. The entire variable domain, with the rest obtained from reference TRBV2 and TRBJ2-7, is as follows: EPEVTQTPSHQVTQMGQEVILRCVPISNHLYFYWYRQILGQKVEFLVSFYNNEISEKSEIFDDQFSVERPDGSNFTLKIRSTKLEDSAMYFCASSEEYEQYFGPGTRLTVT.

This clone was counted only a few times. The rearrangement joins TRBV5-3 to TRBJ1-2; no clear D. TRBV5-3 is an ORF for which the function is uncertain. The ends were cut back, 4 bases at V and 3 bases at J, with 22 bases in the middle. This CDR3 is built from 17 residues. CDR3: CARSPKALRGYDYGYTF. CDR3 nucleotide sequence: TGTGCCAGAAGCCCCAAGGCCCTGCGGGGTTACGACTATGGCTACACCTTC.

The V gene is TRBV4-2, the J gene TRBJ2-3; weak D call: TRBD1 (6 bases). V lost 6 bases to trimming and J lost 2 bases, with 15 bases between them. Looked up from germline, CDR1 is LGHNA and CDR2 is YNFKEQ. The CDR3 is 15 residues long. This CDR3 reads CASRQYRELTDTQYF. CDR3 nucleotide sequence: TGTGCCAGCAGACAATACAGGGAACTCACAGATACGCAGTATTTT.

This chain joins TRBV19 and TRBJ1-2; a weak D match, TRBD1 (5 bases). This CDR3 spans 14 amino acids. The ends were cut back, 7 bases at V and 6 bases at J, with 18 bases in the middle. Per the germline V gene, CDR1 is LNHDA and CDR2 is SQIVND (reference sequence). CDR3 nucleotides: TGTGCCAGTACCCCCCGGTCAGGGTATGATGGCTACACCTTC. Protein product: CASTPRSGYDGYTF.

In DNA, the CDR3 is TGTGCCCTAAAAAGGGAGCGGGAGACGGATGAGCAGTTCTTC. Protein: CALKRERETDEQFF. The V gene is TRBV9, the J gene TRBJ2-1; the match to TRBD2 covers 8 bases. V shed 10 bases, J shed 8 bases, and the junction held 14 bases outside the gene matches. The germline gives CDR1 SGDLS, CDR2 YYNGEE. The CDR3 is made up of 14 amino acids.

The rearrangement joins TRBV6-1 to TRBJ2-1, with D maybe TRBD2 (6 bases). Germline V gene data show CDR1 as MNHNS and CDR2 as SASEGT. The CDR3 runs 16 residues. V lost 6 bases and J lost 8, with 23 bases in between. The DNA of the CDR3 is TGTGCCAGCAGCGAAAGCGGAGGAGGGCCATTCCATGAGCAGTTCTTC. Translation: CASSESGGGPFHEQFF.

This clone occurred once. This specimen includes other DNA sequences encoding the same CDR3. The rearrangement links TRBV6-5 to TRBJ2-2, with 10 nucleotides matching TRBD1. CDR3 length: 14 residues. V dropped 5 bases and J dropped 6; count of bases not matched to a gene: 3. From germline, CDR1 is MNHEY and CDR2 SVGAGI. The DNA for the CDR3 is TGTGCCAGCAGTAGGACAGGGGGGTCCGGGGAGCTGTTTTTT. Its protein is CASSRTGGSGELFF.

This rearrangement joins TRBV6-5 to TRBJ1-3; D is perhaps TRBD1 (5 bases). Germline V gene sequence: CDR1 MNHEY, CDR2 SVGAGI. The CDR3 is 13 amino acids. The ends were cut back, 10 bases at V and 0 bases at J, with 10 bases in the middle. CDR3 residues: CATWGDSGNTIYF. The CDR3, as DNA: TGTGCCACGTGGGGGGACTCTGGAAACACCATATATTTT.

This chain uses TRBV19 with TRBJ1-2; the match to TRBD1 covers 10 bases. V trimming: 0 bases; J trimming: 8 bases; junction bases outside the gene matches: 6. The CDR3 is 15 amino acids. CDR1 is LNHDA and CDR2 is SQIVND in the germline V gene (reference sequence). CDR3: CASSIDYWTGGGYTF. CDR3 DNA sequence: TGTGCCAGTAGTATAGATTATTGGACAGGGGGAGGCTACACCTTC.

CDR3 coding DNA: TGTGCCTCAAAAGGGACAGCCTACGAGCAGTACTTC. This encodes CASKGTAYEQYF. The chain has TRBV30 and TRBJ2-7, with 7 nucleotides matching TRBD1. V lost 7 bases to trimming and J lost 2 bases; unmatched junction nucleotides: 5. Germline CDR1 GTSNPN, CDR2 SVGIG (reference sequence). CDR3 size: 12 residues.

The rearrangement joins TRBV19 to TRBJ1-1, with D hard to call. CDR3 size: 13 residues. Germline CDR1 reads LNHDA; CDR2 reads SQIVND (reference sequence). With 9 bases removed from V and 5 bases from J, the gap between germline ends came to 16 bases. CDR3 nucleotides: TGTGCCAGCCAGGAGGTGGGCGATACTGAAGCTTTCTTT. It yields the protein CASQEVGDTEAFF.

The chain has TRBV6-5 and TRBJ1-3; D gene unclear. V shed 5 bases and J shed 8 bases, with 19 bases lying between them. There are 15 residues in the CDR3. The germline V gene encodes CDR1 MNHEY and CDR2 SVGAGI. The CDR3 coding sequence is TGTGCCAGCAGTACACGGGTCCCCCCTGCGGACACCATATATTTT. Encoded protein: CASSTRVPPADTIYF.

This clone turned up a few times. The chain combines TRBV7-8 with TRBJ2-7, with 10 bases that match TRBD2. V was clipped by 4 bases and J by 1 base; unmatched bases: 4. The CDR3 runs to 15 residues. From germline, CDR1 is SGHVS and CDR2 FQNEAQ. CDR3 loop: CASSSGAGGSYEQYF. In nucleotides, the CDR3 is TGTGCCAGCAGCTCCGGAGCGGGGGGGTCCTACGAGCAGTACTTC.

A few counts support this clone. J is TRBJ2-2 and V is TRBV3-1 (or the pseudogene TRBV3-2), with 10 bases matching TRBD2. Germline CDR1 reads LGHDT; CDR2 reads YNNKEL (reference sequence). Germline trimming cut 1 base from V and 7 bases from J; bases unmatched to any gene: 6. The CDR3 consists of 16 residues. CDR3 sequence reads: CASSQVRSSGSGELFF. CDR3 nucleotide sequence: TGTGCCAGCAGCCAAGTTCGGTCTAGCGGGAGCGGGGAGCTGTTTTTT.

CDR3 DNA: TGTGCCAGCAGCCCACAAATACAGGATAAGCAGTACTTC. Its translation is CASSPQIQDKQYF. The chain couples TRBV14 to TRBJ2-7, with a weak D call TRBD1 (5 bases). The CDR3 has 13 residues. Per germline, CDR1 SGHDN and CDR2 FVKESK. Trimming stripped 4 bases from V and 8 bases from J, with 15 bases between.